These 32 T cell receptor beta chains originate from one sample sequenced in a study of T-cell memory formation after mild COVID-19. Via MiXCR, TCRdb re-called the 5' RACE reads, giving one row per CDR3 protein. The table has some 180,000 distinct CDR3 sequences, approximately 12% seen once. The specimen was PBMCs or a T cell subset sorted from them (not recorded which). The receptors derive from a man aged 18 to 29 who had mild COVID-19 (a few samples of this study predate the infection). Cell type and time point are not known.

This chain joins TRBV5-1 and TRBJ2-6; 7 bases are a match to TRBD1. With 6 bases clipped from V and 0 bases from J, the junction kept 3 bases outside the gene matches. The CDR3 covers 15 residues. The germline CDR1 and CDR2 sequences are SGHRS and YFSETQ. CDR3 in DNA: TGCGCCAGCACGACAGGGAACTCTGGGGCCAACGTCCTGACTTTC. Encoded protein: CASTTGNSGANVLTF.

Ten or more counts support this clonotype. V and J are TRBV29-1 and TRBJ2-1; 9 nucleotides agree with TRBD2. The CDR3 spans 14 residues. CDR1 and CDR2 from the germline V gene are SQVTM and ANQGSEA. V lost 5 bases and J lost 8; bases outside the gene matches: 10. The CDR3 sequence: CSVKEGLAKHEQFF. For the CDR3, the DNA is TGCAGCGTTAAGGAAGGACTAGCGAAACATGAGCAGTTCTTC.

This sequence joins TRBV7-2 and TRBJ2-7; D remains unclear. This CDR3 is 15 amino acids long. CDR1 SGHTA and CDR2 FQGNSA come from the germline V gene. Trimming pared 3 bases from V and 3 bases from J, leaving 15 bases between. DNA for the CDR3: TGTGCCAGCAGCTTTTCCCGGTTGGCAGGCTACGAGCAGTACTTC. It encodes CASSFSRLAGYEQYF.

This clonotype was observed a few times. This chain connects TRBV6-2 or TRBV6-3 to TRBJ2-1, with 9 bases lining up with TRBD1. Germline trimming cut 6 bases from V and 14 bases from J; bases unmatched to any gene: 5. The germline CDR1 and CDR2 sequences are MNHEY and SVGEGT. The CDR3 is made up of 11 amino acids. CDR3 sequence reads: CASSTGGAEFF. DNA of the CDR3: TGTGCCAGCAGCACAGGGGGCGCCGAGTTCTTC.

This clonotype was seen more than once but under ten times. The CDR3 reads CASSELAGETQYF. CDR3 in DNA: TGTGCCAGCAGTGAACTAGCCGGAGAGACCCAGTACTTC. The J gene is TRBJ2-5, the V gene TRBV2; possible D gene TRBD2, 5 bases. CDR3 length equals 13 residues. Looked up from germline, CDR1 is SNHLY and CDR2 is FYNNEI. V shed 2 bases and J shed 4 bases, with 8 bases lying between them.

The chain combines TRBV20-1 with TRBJ1-1; D is undetermined. The V and J ends lost 0 bases and 6 bases respectively, with 8 bases between them. The CDR3 extends over 12 amino acids. Germline CDR1 DFQATT, CDR2 SNEGSKA (reference sequence). The CDR3 sequence is CSARDMQSEAFF. The CDR3, as DNA: TGCAGTGCTAGAGACATGCAGTCTGAAGCTTTCTTT.

This clonotype was counted only a few times. The chain carries TRBV7-2 and TRBJ2-3; D may be TRBD1 (6 bases). With 3 bases removed from V and 6 bases from J, the gap between germline ends came to 10 bases. Germline CDR1 is SGHTA and CDR2 is FQGNSA. There are 13 residues in the CDR3. The chain's CDR3 is CASSFQGPDTQYF. The CDR3 DNA is TGTGCCAGCAGCTTCCAGGGGCCGGATACGCAGTATTTT. The variable domain in full, with the rest retrieved from reference TRBV7-2 and TRBJ2-3, is GAGVSQSPSNKVTEKGKDVELRCDPISGHTALYWYRQSLGQGLEFLIYFQGNSAPDKSGLPSDRFSAERTGGSVSTLTIQRTQQEDSAVYLCASSFQGPDTQYFGPGTRLTVL.

The chain carries TRBV28 and TRBJ2-7; TRBD1 aligns across 8 bases. This CDR3 comprises 16 residues. Trimming at V came to 6 bases and at J to 3 bases, leaving 13 bases not matched to a gene. The V gene's germline CDR1 is MDHEN and CDR2 SYDVKM. CDR3 protein: CASSPSGGAHHYEQYF. CDR3 DNA: TGTGCCAGCAGCCCGTCAGGGGGCGCGCATCACTACGAGCAGTACTTC.

This clonotype was counted ten times or more. The chain couples TRBV20-1 to TRBJ2-5; 10 bases line up with TRBD2. The CDR3 loop spans 13 amino acids. Germline CDR1 and CDR2: DFQATT and SNEGSKA (reference sequence). Germline trimming cut 2 bases from V and 9 bases from J; bases unmatched to any gene: 6. The CDR3 DNA follows: TGCAGTGCTAGAAGCGGGGGGGACTTATCCCAGTACTTC. Its translation is CSARSGGDLSQYF.

The J gene is TRBJ2-2, the V gene TRBV7-2, with 7 bases aligning to TRBD2. The V and J ends lost 7 bases and 6 bases, in that order; junction bases with no gene match: 5. Germline CDR1 and CDR2: SGHTA and FQGNSA. CDR3 length: 13 amino acids. The CDR3 sequence is CASTASGAGELFF. CDR3 nucleotide sequence: TGTGCCAGCACCGCAAGCGGGGCCGGGGAGCTGTTTTTT.

V and J are TRBV4-2 and TRBJ2-4; tentatively, D is TRBD2 (6 bases). V was cut by 2 bases and J by 1 base, with 9 bases left in between. CDR1 is LGHNA and CDR2 is YNFKEQ in the germline V gene. The CDR3 is made up of 15 amino acids. Written as DNA, the CDR3 is TGTGCCAGCAGCCAACTGGGACTCGCCAAAAACATTCAGTACTTC. Amino acid sequence: CASSQLGLAKNIQYF.

There are a few counts of this clonotype. The CDR3 DNA follows: TGTGCCAGCAGTGAAGGGGAGTACCAAGAGACCCAGTACTTC. The encoded protein is CASSEGEYQETQYF. The rearrangement links TRBV2 to TRBJ2-5, with D possibly TRBD2 on 5 matching bases. Per germline, CDR1 SNHLY and CDR2 FYNNEI. The V end was cut by 1 base, the J end by 0 bases, with 6 bases between. The CDR3 has 14 amino acids.

V gene TRBV7-8 combines with J gene TRBJ2-2; 8 nucleotides align to TRBD1. The CDR3 contains 14 residues. V lost 5 bases and J lost 5; bases outside the gene matches: 4. Germline CDR1 and CDR2: SGHVS and FQNEAQ. CDR3 in amino acids: CASSKDRVTGELFF. CDR3 bases: TGTGCCAGCAGCAAGGACAGGGTGACCGGGGAGCTGTTTTTT.

This clonotype was seen only a few times. This chain joins TRBV5-1 and TRBJ2-1; no definite D call. CDR1 SGHRS and CDR2 YFSETQ come from the germline V gene. Trimming shortened V by 0 bases and J by 6 bases, and 4 bases separated the two germline ends. The CDR3 runs 12 residues. In DNA form, the CDR3 reads TGCGCCAGCAGCTTGGACCCCAATGAGCAGTTCTTC. It encodes CASSLDPNEQFF.

V gene TRBV3-1 combines with J gene TRBJ2-2, with D possibly being TRBD1 or TRBD2 (5 bases each). Germline CDR1 LGHDT, CDR2 YNNKEL (reference sequence). V lost 3 bases, J lost 3 bases, and 20 bases lay in between. The CDR3 has 18 amino acids. The CDR3 sequence: CASSQGLPRGVDTGELFF. CDR3 DNA sequence: TGTGCCAGCAGCCAGGGTCTCCCGAGAGGGGTCGACACCGGGGAGCTGTTTTTT.

The sample holds a few counts of this clonotype. The chain is built from TRBV5-1 and TRBJ2-1; 10 bases are shared with TRBD2. The V segment lost 4 bases and the J segment 4 bases; nucleotides outside the gene matches: 8. CDR3 size: 16 residues. In germline, CDR1 is SGHRS, CDR2 YFSETQ. In nucleotides, the CDR3 is TGCGCCAGCAGCCTCCATCTAGCGGGGGAGTACAATGAGCAGTTCTTC. This codes for CASSLHLAGEYNEQFF.

This clonotype has ten or more counts. The V gene is TRBV5-1, the J gene TRBJ2-1; tentative D call: TRBD2 (6 bases). This CDR3 spans 14 amino acids. Trimming cost V 4 bases and J 5 bases, with 13 bases left between them. Germline CDR1 is SGHRS and CDR2 is YFSETQ. CDR3 sequence reads: CASSRNWGDNEQFF. For the CDR3, the DNA is TGCGCCAGCAGCCGGAATTGGGGGGACAATGAGCAGTTCTTC.

The chain combines TRBV5-1 with TRBJ2-7, with unresolved D. The CDR3 is 13 residues long. CDR1 is SGHRS and CDR2 is YFSETQ in the germline V gene. Trimming took 0 bases from V and 5 from J, leaving 9 bases between them. CDR3 DNA sequence: TGCGCCAGCAGCTTGGCCGCATCCCACGAGCAGTACTTC. It translates to CASSLAASHEQYF.

This sequence joins TRBV2 and TRBJ1-1, with D possibly matching TRBD1 (6 bases). CDR1 is SNHLY and CDR2 is FYNNEI in the germline V gene. The ends were cut back, 5 bases at V and 3 bases at J, with 16 bases in the middle. This CDR3 spans 15 amino acids. In DNA form, the CDR3 reads TGTGCCAGCAGTCCTCGACAGGTTAGGGACACTGAAGCTTTCTTT. Its protein is CASSPRQVRDTEAFF.

This clonotype was seen a few times. The chain employs TRBV7-2 and TRBJ2-1, with TRBD1 matching 7 bases. CDR3 length equals 18 residues. V lost 2 bases, J lost 3 bases, and 13 bases stayed unmatched. Looked up from germline, CDR1 is SGHTA and CDR2 is FQGNSA. CDR3 in DNA: TGTGCCAGCAGCTTAAGGGGGCCCGGGACCACCGTCTACAATGAGCAGTTCTTC. Protein: CASSLRGPGTTVYNEQFF.

This rearrangement joins TRBV7-2 to TRBJ2-4, with D perhaps TRBD2 (6 bases). Trimming removed 0 bases at V and 16 bases at J, with 13 bases between. Germline V CDR1 and CDR2: SGHTA, FQGNSA. The CDR3 is 12 residues long. The CDR3 sequence is CASSLAGGNLYF. The CDR3 coding sequence is TGTGCCAGCAGCTTAGCCGGCGGGAACCTTTACTTC. The full variable domain, with the rest looked up from reference TRBV7-2 and TRBJ2-4, is GAGVSQSPSNKVTEKGKDVELRCDPISGHTALYWYRQSLGQGLEFLIYFQGNSAPDKSGLPSDRFSAERTGGSVSTLTIQRTQQEDSAVYLCASSLAGGNLYFGAGTRLSVL.

This rearrangement joins TRBV5-1 to TRBJ2-4, with 8 nucleotides matching TRBD2. From germline, CDR1 is SGHRS and CDR2 YFSETQ. This CDR3 region has 14 residues. Trimming removed 10 bases from V and 7 bases from J; junction bases left unmatched: 13. CDR3 loop: CACRFRGGNNIQYF. The DNA for the CDR3 is TGCGCCTGCCGTTTTCGCGGGGGGAACAACATTCAGTACTTC.

In its sample, this clonotype was seen a few times. This chain links TRBV5-1 with TRBJ2-2, with D perhaps matching TRBD1 (5 bases). CDR3 length: 14 amino acids. V shed 2 bases and J shed 6 bases, with 11 bases lying between them. CDR1 is SGHRS and CDR2 is YFSETQ in the germline V gene. The CDR3 sequence is CASSFGRASGELFF. DNA for the CDR3: TGCGCCAGCAGCTTTGGCAGGGCCTCCGGGGAGCTGTTTTTT.

There are a few counts of this clonotype. J is TRBJ1-5 and V is TRBV12-3 or TRBV12-4; D is unresolved. Trimming cost V 2 bases and J 2 bases, with 16 bases left between them. This CDR3 comprises 17 residues. Here the CDR3 DNA reads TGTGCCAGCAGTTTAATTCTCGGAAATAGCGGCAATCAGCCCCAGCATTTT. It specifies CASSLILGNSGNQPQHF.

This clonotype was seen a handful of times. This chain uses TRBV4-1 with TRBJ2-5; D is uncertain. CDR1 is MGHRA and CDR2 is YSYEKL in the germline V gene. There are 16 residues in the CDR3. Trimming left V 5 bases short and J 7 bases short, with 23 bases between. This CDR3 is CASSLSRGPASGTQYF. Written as DNA, the CDR3 is TGCGCCAGCAGCTTATCCCGAGGCCCGGCCTCCGGGACCCAGTACTTC.

This clonotype was found many times. In DNA, the CDR3 is TGCGCCAGCAGCTTGAGGCAGCCGCCTAACTATGGCTACACCTTC. As protein: CASSLRQPPNYGYTF. This chain connects TRBV5-1 to TRBJ1-2; unclear D gene. Trimming cost V 1 base and J 0 bases, with 10 bases left between them. CDR3 length equals 15 residues. Germline CDR1 SGHRS, CDR2 YFSETQ.

The table lists this clonotype with a few counts. The J gene is TRBJ2-1, the V gene TRBV5-1; TRBD2 is a possible D gene (5 bases). CDR1 SGHRS and CDR2 YFSETQ come from the germline V gene. Trimming cost V 2 bases and J 0 bases, with 12 bases left between them. The CDR3 loop spans 16 amino acids. DNA of the CDR3: TGCGCCAGCAGCTTACCGGGGTCCGGCTCCTACAATGAGCAGTTCTTC. Encoded protein: CASSLPGSGSYNEQFF.

V and J are TRBV7-9 and TRBJ2-4; 8 nucleotides agree with TRBD1. This CDR3 comprises 18 residues. Trimming removed 3 bases from V and 0 bases from J; junction bases left unmatched: 10. Germline V gene data show CDR1 as SEHNR and CDR2 as FQNEAQ (reference sequence). The CDR3 reads CASSFPGQANLAKNIQYF. In DNA, the CDR3 is TGTGCCAGCAGCTTTCCGGGACAGGCCAACCTAGCCAAAAACATTCAGTACTTC.

This clonotype was seen only a few times. V gene TRBV6-5 combines with J gene TRBJ1-6; D unclear. Germline CDR1 MNHEY, CDR2 SVGAGI. This CDR3 is 16 amino acids long. The V end lost 2 bases, the J end lost 7 bases, and 15 bases lay between the germline ends. The CDR3 sequence: CASSYTRVIVNSPLHF. CDR3 DNA sequence: TGTGCCAGCAGTTACACGCGGGTTATCGTCAATTCACCCCTCCACTTT.

J is TRBJ2-1 and V is TRBV6-2 or TRBV6-3, with D possibly TRBD2 on 6 matching bases. The CDR3 runs to 18 residues. The germline gives CDR1 MNHEY, CDR2 SVGEGT. V was cut by 8 bases and J by 5 bases, with 28 bases left in between. CDR3 residues: CASRIWDSRDFANNEQFF. CDR3 coding DNA: TGTGCCAGCCGAATTTGGGATTCCCGGGACTTTGCAAACAATGAGCAGTTCTTC.

This clonotype has more than one count but fewer than ten. The gene calls are TRBV28 and TRBJ1-3; no reliable D call. V lost 7 bases to trimming and J lost 0 bases, with 13 bases between them. The germline CDR1 and CDR2 sequences are MDHEN and SYDVKM. The CDR3 sequence is 15 residues long. The CDR3 nucleotides are TGTGCCAGCATGTTCTCCCCAGGCTCTGGAAACACCATATATTTT. Residues: CASMFSPGSGNTIYF.

This chain uses TRBV5-1 with TRBJ1-1; D perhaps matches TRBD1 (6 bases). Trimming removed 5 bases from V and 5 bases from J, with 13 bases in between. The CDR3 contains 13 residues. CDR1 SGHRS and CDR2 YFSETQ come from the germline V gene. For the CDR3, the DNA is TGCGCCAGCAGGACCCAGGGGAAGACTGAAGCTTTCTTT. Protein: CASRTQGKTEAFF.